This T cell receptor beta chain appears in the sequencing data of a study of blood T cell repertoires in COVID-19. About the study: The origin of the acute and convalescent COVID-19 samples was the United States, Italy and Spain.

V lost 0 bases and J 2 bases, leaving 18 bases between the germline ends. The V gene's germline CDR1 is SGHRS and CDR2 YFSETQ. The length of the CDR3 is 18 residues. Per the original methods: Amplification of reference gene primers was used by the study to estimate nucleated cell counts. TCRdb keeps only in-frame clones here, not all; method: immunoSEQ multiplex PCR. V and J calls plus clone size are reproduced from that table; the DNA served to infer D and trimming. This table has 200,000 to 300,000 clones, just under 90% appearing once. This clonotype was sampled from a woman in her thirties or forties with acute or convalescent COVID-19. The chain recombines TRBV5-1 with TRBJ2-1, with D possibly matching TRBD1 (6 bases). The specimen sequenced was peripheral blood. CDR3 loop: CASSLAARGTYTYNEQFF. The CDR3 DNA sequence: TGCGCCAGCAGCTTGGCCGCTAGAGGGACATATACCTACAATGAGCAGTTCTTC.